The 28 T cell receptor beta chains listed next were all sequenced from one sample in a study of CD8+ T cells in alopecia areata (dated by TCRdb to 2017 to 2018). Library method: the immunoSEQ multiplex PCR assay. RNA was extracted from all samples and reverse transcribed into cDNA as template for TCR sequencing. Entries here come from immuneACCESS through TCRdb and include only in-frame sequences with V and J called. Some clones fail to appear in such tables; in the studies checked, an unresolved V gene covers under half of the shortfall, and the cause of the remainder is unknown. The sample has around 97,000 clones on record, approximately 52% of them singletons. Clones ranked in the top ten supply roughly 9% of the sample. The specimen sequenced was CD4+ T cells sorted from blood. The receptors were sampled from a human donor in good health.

CDR3 protein: CSVEGEETQYF. DNA for the CDR3: TGCAGCGTCGAGGGGGAAGAGACCCAGTACTTC. The genes are TRBV29-1 and TRBJ2-5; D may be TRBD1 (6 bases). V was clipped by 6 bases and J by 3 bases, with 8 bases between them. The CDR3 covers 11 residues. Looked up from germline, CDR1 is SQVTM and CDR2 is ANQGSEA. The full variable domain, in which reference TRBV29-1 and TRBJ2-5 provide the parts outside the CDR3, is SAVISQKPSRDICQRGTSLTIQCQVDSQVTMMFWYRQQPGQSLTLIATANQGSEATYESGFVIDKFPISRPNLTFSTLTVSNMSPEDSSIYLCSVEGEETQYFGPGTRLLVL.

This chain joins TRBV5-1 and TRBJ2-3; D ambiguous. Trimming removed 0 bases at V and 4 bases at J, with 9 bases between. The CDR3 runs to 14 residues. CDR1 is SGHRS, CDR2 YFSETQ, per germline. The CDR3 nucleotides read TGCGCCAGCAGCTTGGAGGCAGCCTCAGATACGCAGTATTTT. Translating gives CASSLEAASDTQYF.

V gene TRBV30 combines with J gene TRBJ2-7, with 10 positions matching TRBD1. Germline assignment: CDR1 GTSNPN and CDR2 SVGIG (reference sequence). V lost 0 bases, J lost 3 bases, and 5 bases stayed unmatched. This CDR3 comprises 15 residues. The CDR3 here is CAWSVPGTGVYEQYF. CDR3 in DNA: TGTGCCTGGAGTGTACCCGGGACAGGGGTCTACGAGCAGTACTTC.

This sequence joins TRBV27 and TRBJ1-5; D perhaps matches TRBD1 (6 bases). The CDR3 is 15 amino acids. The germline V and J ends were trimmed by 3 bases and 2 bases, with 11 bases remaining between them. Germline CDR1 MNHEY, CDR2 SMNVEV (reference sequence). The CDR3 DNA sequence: TGTGCCAGCAGTTTCGAGGGGGTTGGCAATCAGCCCCAGCATTTT. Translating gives CASSFEGVGNQPQHF.

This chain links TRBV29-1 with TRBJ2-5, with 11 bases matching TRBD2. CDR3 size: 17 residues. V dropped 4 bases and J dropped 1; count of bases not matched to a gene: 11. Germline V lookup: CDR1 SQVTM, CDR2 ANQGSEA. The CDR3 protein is CSVVGSGGVKSQETQYF. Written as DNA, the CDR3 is TGCAGCGTTGTAGGTAGCGGGGGGGTGAAAAGCCAAGAGACCCAGTACTTC.

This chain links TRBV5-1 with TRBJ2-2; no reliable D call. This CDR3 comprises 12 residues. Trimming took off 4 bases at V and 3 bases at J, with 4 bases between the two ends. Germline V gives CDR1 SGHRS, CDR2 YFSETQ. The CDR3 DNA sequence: TGCGCCAGCAGCGCCCACACCGGGGAGCTGTTTTTT. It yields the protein CASSAHTGELFF.

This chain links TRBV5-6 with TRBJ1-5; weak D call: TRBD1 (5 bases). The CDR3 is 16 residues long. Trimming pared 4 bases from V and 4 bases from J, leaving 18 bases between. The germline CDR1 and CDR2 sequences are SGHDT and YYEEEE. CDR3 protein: CASSTYGARLNQPQHF. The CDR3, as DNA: TGTGCCAGCAGCACTTACGGGGCTCGCCTAAATCAGCCCCAGCATTTT.

CDR3 DNA: TGTGCCAGCAGCAGGGGGGATAATAATTCACCCCTCCACTTT. Protein: CASSRGDNNSPLHF. The chain uses TRBV6-6 and TRBJ1-6, with 7 bases that match TRBD1. Germline CDR1 MNHNY, CDR2 SVGAGI (reference sequence). CDR3 length equals 14 residues. After removal of 6 bases from V and 5 bases from J, the junction contained 4 bases not matched to a gene.

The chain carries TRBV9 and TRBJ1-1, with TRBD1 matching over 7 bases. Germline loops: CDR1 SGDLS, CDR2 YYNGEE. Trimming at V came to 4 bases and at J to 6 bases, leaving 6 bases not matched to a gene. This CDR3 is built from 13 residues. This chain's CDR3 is CASSPQGGPEAFF. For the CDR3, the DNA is TGTGCCAGCAGCCCTCAGGGGGGCCCTGAAGCTTTCTTT.

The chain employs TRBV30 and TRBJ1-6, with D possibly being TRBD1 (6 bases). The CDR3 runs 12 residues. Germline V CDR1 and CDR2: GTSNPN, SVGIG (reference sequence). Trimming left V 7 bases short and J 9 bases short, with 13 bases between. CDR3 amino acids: CASGGPGSPLHF. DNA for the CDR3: TGTGCCTCGGGGGGGCCGGGTTCACCCCTCCACTTT.

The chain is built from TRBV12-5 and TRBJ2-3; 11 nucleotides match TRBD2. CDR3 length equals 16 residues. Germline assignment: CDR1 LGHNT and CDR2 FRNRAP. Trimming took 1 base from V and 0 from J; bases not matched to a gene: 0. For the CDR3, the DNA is TGTGCTAGTGGTTTGGGACTAGCGGGAAGCACAGATACGCAGTATTTT. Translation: CASGLGLAGSTDTQYF. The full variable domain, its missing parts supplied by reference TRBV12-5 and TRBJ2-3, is DARVTQTPRHKVTEMGQEVTMRCQPILGHNTVFWYRQTMMQGLELLAYFRNRAPLDDSGMPKDRFSAEMPDATLATLKIQPSEPRDSAVYFCASGLGLAGSTDTQYFGPGTRLTVL.

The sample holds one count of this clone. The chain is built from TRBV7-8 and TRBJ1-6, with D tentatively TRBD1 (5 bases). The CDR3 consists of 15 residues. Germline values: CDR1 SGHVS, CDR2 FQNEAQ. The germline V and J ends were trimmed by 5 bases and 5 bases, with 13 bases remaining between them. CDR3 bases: TGTGCCAGCAGCCCACGGACACTGAATAATTCACCCCTCCACTTT. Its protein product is CASSPRTLNNSPLHF.

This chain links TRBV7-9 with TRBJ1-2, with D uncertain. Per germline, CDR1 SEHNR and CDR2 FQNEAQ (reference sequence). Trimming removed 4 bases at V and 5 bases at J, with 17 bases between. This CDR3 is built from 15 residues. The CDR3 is CASSSEVVGLYGYTF. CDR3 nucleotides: TGTGCCAGCAGCTCTGAGGTCGTCGGGCTTTATGGCTACACCTTC. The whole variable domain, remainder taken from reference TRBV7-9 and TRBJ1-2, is DTGVSQNPRHKITKRGQNVTFRCDPISEHNRLYWYRQTLGQGPEFLTYFQNEAQLEKSRLLSDRFSAERPKGSFSTLEIQRTEQGDSAMYLCASSSEVVGLYGYTFGSGTRLTVV.

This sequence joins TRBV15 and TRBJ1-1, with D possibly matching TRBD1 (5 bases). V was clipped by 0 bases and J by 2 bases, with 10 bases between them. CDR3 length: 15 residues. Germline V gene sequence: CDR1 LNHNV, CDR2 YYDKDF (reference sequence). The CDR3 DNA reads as TGTGCCACCAGCAGAGATCAGGGAGAAAACACTGAAGCTTTCTTT. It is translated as CATSRDQGENTEAFF.

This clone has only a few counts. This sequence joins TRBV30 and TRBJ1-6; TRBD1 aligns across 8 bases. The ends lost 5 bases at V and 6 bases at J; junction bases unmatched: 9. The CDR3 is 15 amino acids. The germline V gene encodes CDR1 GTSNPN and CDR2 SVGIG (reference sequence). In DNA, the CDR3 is TGTGCCTGGGCCAGGGGGCTTTTGTCTAATTCACCCCTCCACTTT. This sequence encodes CAWARGLLSNSPLHF.

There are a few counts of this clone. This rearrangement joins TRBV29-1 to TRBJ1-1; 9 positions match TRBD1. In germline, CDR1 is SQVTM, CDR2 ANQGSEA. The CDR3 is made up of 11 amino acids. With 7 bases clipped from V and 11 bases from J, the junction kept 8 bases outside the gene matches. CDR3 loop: CSAPGQGPAFF. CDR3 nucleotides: TGCAGCGCTCCGGGACAGGGACCGGCTTTCTTT. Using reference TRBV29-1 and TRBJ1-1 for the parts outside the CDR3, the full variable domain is SAVISQKPSRDICQRGTSLTIQCQVDSQVTMMFWYRQQPGQSLTLIATANQGSEATYESGFVIDKFPISRPNLTFSTLTVSNMSPEDSSIYLCSAPGQGPAFFGQGTRLTVV.

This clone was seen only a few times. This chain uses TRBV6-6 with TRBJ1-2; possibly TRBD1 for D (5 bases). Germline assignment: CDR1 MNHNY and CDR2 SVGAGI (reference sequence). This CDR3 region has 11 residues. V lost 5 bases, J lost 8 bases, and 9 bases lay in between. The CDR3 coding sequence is TGTGCCAGCAGTGCAGGGAACGGCTACACCTTC. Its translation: CASSAGNGYTF.

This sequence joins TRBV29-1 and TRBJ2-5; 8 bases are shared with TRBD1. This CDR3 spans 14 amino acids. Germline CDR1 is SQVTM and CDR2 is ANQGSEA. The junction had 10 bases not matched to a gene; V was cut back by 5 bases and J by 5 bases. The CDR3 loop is CSVTAQGGGETQYF. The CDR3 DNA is TGCAGCGTTACTGCACAGGGGGGCGGGGAGACCCAGTACTTC.

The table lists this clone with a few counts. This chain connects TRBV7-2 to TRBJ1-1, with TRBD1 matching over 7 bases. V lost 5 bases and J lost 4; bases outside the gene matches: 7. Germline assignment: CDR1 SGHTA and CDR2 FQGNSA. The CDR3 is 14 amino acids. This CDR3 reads CASSRLQGTTEAFF. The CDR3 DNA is TGTGCCAGCAGCAGATTACAGGGGACCACTGAAGCTTTCTTT.

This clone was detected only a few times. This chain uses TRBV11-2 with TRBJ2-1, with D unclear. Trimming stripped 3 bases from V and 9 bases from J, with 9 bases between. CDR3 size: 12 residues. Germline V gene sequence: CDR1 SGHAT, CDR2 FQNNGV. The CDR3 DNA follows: TGTGCCAGCAGCTTCGAGTGGGCTGAGCAGTTCTTC. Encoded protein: CASSFEWAEQFF.

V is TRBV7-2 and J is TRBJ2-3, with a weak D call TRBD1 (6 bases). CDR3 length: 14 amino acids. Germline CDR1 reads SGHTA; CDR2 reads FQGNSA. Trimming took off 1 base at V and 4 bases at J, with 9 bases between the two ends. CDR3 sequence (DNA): TGTGCCAGCAGCTTAGGTTGGGGGCCAGATACGCAGTATTTT. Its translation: CASSLGWGPDTQYF.

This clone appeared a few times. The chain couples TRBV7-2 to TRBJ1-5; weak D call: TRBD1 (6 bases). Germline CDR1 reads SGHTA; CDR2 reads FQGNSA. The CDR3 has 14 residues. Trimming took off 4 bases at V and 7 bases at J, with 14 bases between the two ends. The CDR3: CASSWDIGPQPQHF. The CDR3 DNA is TGTGCCAGCAGCTGGGACATCGGACCACAGCCCCAGCATTTT.

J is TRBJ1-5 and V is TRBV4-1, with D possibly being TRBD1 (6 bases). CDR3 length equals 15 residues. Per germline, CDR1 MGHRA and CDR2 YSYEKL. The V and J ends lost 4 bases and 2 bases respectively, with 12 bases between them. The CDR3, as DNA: TGCGCCAGCAGCCCCCAGGGGACGCGCAATCAGCCCCAGCATTTT. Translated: CASSPQGTRNQPQHF.

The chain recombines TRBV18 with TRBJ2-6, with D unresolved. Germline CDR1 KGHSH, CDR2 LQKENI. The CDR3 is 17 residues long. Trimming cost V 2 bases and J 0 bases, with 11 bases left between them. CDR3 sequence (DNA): TGTGCCAGCTCACCAGCAATCCCTAGCTCTGGGGCCAACGTCCTGACTTTC. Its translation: CASSPAIPSSGANVLTF.

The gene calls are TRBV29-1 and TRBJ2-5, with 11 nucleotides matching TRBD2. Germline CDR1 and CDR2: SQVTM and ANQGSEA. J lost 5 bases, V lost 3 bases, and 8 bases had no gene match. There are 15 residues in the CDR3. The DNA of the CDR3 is TGCAGCGTTGACCTTAGCGGGGGGGCCATCGAGACCCAGTACTTC. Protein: CSVDLSGGAIETQYF. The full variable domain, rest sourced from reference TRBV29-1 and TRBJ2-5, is SAVISQKPSRDICQRGTSLTIQCQVDSQVTMMFWYRQQPGQSLTLIATANQGSEATYESGFVIDKFPISRPNLTFSTLTVSNMSPEDSSIYLCSVDLSGGAIETQYFGPGTRLLVL.

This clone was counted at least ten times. The CDR3 DNA follows: TGTGCCAGCAGCTTGGTCGGACTAGCGGGGGAGACCCAGTACTTC. It codes for CASSLVGLAGETQYF. The chain uses TRBV5-6 and TRBJ2-5; 12 nucleotides line up with TRBD2. After removal of 0 bases from V and 5 bases from J, the junction contained 2 bases not matched to a gene. The germline CDR1 and CDR2 sequences are SGHDT and YYEEEE. The CDR3 loop spans 15 amino acids.

CDR3 sequence (DNA): TGTGCCAGCAGCTTTCGACGCCCCCCCGGGTCAGATACGCAGTATTTT. It encodes CASSFRRPPGSDTQYF. This rearrangement joins TRBV13 to TRBJ2-3; unclear D gene. The V end was cut by 3 bases, the J end by 4 bases, with 17 bases between. CDR1 and CDR2 (germline): PRHDT, FYEKMQ (reference sequence). The CDR3 runs to 16 residues.

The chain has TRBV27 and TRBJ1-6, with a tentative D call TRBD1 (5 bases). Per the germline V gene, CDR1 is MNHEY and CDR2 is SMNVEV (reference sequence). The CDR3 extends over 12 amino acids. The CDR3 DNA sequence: TGTGGCCCGTGCGGGGCCTACTCACCCCTCCACTTT. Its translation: CGPCGAYSPLHF.